The T cell receptor beta chain under discussion was sequenced for a study of cytomegalovirus exposure and HLA in healthy donors. Overall study findings and caveats: Some V segments, including TRBV6-2 and TRBV6-3, were excluded as indistinguishable. Many donors shared some public TCRs, even though most TCR sequences were rare. A prior analysis recorded that most TCR beta V segments were productive about 90% or about 30% of the time.

Regarding this clone: Its antigen is not known.

In the PCR, 60 Vbeta and 13 Jbeta primers were used. Clones were sequenced by immunoSEQ multiplex PCR, and TCRdb holds only the in-frame ones, with some missing. Of 65,000 to 95,000 clones in the sample, around 76% are singletons; the top ten hold 4.5% to 7%. V was trimmed by 2 bases and J by 3 bases, leaving 11 bases between them. Per germline, CDR1 SGDLS and CDR2 YYNGEE. This CDR3 has 14 amino acids. The chain carries TRBV9 and TRBJ1-2; D ambiguous. The sample consisted of PBMCs. This receptor was taken from a male donor in good health and CMV-seropositive. The CDR3 DNA sequence: TGTGCCAGCAGCGTCGGAGTCGGGGACTATGGCTACACCTTC. It is translated as CASSVGVGDYGYTF.